This entry lists 32 T cell receptor beta chains sequenced from one sample in a study of blood T cell repertoires in COVID-19. Assay used: immunoSEQ multiplex PCR; TCRdb lists only in-frame clones, some missing. This sample has 110,000 or so clones, with 60% to 85% found just once. The sample consisted of peripheral blood. All receptors derive from a human donor in a cohort sampled during active or convalescent COVID-19.

This sequence joins TRBV6-5 and TRBJ1-5; no reliable D call. The germline CDR1 and CDR2 sequences are MNHEY and SVGAGI. This CDR3 has 15 amino acids. V was shortened by 7 bases and J by 2 bases, with 15 bases between the two germline ends. The CDR3 loop is CASTRWLGGNQPQHF. CDR3 in DNA: TGTGCCAGCACCCGGTGGCTAGGTGGCAATCAGCCCCAGCATTTT.

This clone has only a few counts. The chain links TRBV14 to TRBJ2-3, with 10 bases that match TRBD2. The ends lost 5 bases at V and 6 bases at J; junction bases unmatched: 11. Germline CDR1 reads SGHDN; CDR2 reads FVKESK. The CDR3 sequence is 16 residues long. This chain's CDR3 is CASSARTSGSLDTQYF. DNA for the CDR3: TGTGCCAGCAGCGCTCGGACTAGCGGCAGTCTTGATACGCAGTATTTT. Full variable domain (missing parts from reference TRBV14 and TRBJ2-3): EAGVTQFPSHSVIEKGQTVTLRCDPISGHDNLYWYRRVMGKEIKFLLHFVKESKQDESGMPNNRFLAERTGGTYSTLKVQPAELEDSGVYFCASSARTSGSLDTQYFGPGTRLTVL.

This clone showed up just once. This chain joins TRBV18 and TRBJ1-2; perhaps TRBD1 as D (5 bases). Germline CDR1 reads KGHSH; CDR2 reads LQKENI. CDR3 length equals 17 residues. V lost 3 bases and J lost 4, with 21 bases in between. CDR3 DNA: TGTGCCAGCTCACCCTCAGGGTCTACTAACGGCGGCTATGGCTACACCTTC. Protein: CASSPSGSTNGGYGYTF.

The genes are TRBV4-1 and TRBJ2-2; 9 bases align to TRBD1. This CDR3 has 17 amino acids. CDR1 is MGHRA, CDR2 YSYEKL, per germline. V dropped 0 bases and J dropped 6; count of bases not matched to a gene: 8. The CDR3 DNA follows: TGCGCCAGCAGCCAAGACCCCGGGACAGGGAGGGCCGGGGAGCTGTTTTTT. This encodes CASSQDPGTGRAGELFF.

The chain combines TRBV9 with TRBJ2-7; TRBD2 aligns across 7 bases. The trim removed 0 bases at V and 3 bases at J, leaving 6 bases unmatched. CDR3 length: 15 residues. The germline V gene has CDR1 SGDLS and CDR2 YYNGEE. The CDR3 here is CASSVGGLVGYEQYF. The CDR3 nucleotides are TGTGCCAGCAGCGTAGGTGGACTAGTCGGCTACGAGCAGTACTTC.

This clone was seen more than once but under ten times. This chain uses TRBV28 with TRBJ2-7; 13 bases are a match to TRBD2. V lost 10 bases and J lost 5; bases outside the gene matches: 17. The CDR3 spans 17 residues. Germline values: CDR1 MDHEN, CDR2 SYDVKM. The CDR3 nucleotides read TGTGCCACCGGGGGGACTAGCGGGATTAGGAGGCGCCACGAGCAGTACTTC. This translates into CATGGTSGIRRRHEQYF.

The gene calls are TRBV5-1 and TRBJ2-1, with a tentative D call TRBD2 (5 bases). CDR3 length: 16 amino acids. The V and J ends lost 2 bases and 3 bases respectively, with 15 bases between them. CDR1 SGHRS and CDR2 YFSETQ come from the germline V gene. In DNA form, the CDR3 reads TGCGCCAGCAGCTTCCCCCGGCTAGCAGACTACAATGAGCAGTTCTTC. This translates into CASSFPRLADYNEQFF.

The chain uses TRBV29-1 and TRBJ2-7, with D maybe TRBD1 (6 bases). V lost 5 bases, J lost 0 bases, and 8 bases lay in between. CDR3 length: 12 residues. Germline V lookup: CDR1 SQVTM, CDR2 ANQGSEA. CDR3 bases: TGCAGCGTTTTGGACAGCTCCTACGAGCAGTACTTC. It translates to CSVLDSSYEQYF.

The chain joins TRBV14 to TRBJ2-1; D remains ambiguous. The CDR3 has 15 amino acids. Per the germline V gene, CDR1 is SGHDN and CDR2 is FVKESK. V shed 0 bases and J shed 6 bases, with 12 bases lying between them. In DNA form, the CDR3 reads TGTGCCAGCAGCCAAGATTTAAACCCCAGCAATGAGCAGTTCTTC. Translated, it gives CASSQDLNPSNEQFF. Full variable domain (missing parts from reference TRBV14 and TRBJ2-1): EAGVTQFPSHSVIEKGQTVTLRCDPISGHDNLYWYRRVMGKEIKFLLHFVKESKQDESGMPNNRFLAERTGGTYSTLKVQPAELEDSGVYFCASSQDLNPSNEQFFGPGTRLTVL.

The rearrangement links TRBV4-3 to TRBJ1-2; D not certain. With 1 base removed from V and 0 bases from J, the gap between germline ends came to 12 bases. The CDR3 consists of 16 residues. Germline V gives CDR1 LGHNA, CDR2 YSLEER. The CDR3, as DNA: TGCGCCAGCAGCCAAGTGTTTCGGGGAGCTAACTATGGCTACACCTTC. It translates to CASSQVFRGANYGYTF.

The chain couples TRBV7-2 to TRBJ2-3; maybe TRBD2 (6 bases). The CDR3 has 17 residues. The germline gives CDR1 SGHTA, CDR2 FQGNSA. Trimming left V 3 bases short and J 1 base short, with 17 bases between. CDR3 nucleotides: TGTGCCAGCAGCTTCCATCGAGGGCGGGGAGGCACAGATACGCAGTATTTT. Protein product: CASSFHRGRGGTDTQYF.

The chain couples TRBV3-1 (or the pseudogene TRBV3-2) to TRBJ2-5; D is perhaps TRBD2 (6 bases). V was trimmed by 0 bases and J by 7 bases, leaving 12 bases between them. This CDR3 has 14 residues. CDR1 and CDR2 from the germline V gene are LGHDT and YNNKEL (reference sequence). In DNA form, the CDR3 reads TGTGCCAGCAGCCAAGAGACTAGTCAGGGGACCCAGTACTTC. Translation gives CASSQETSQGTQYF.

The genes are TRBV7-2 and TRBJ1-1; tentatively, D is TRBD1 (6 bases). The CDR3 consists of 13 residues. The V gene lost 5 bases and the J gene lost 11 bases, with 18 bases spanning the gap. Per germline, CDR1 SGHTA and CDR2 FQGNSA. The CDR3 protein is CASSTGQTTRAFF. CDR3 nucleotide sequence: TGTGCCAGCAGCACAGGACAGACGACACGGGCTTTCTTT.

The rearrangement joins TRBV7-2 to TRBJ2-3; 9 bases fit TRBD1. The trim removed 5 bases at V and 4 bases at J, leaving 7 bases unmatched. Germline CDR1 and CDR2: SGHTA and FQGNSA. The CDR3 runs 15 residues. This chain's CDR3 is CASSKRTGVADTQYF. DNA for the CDR3: TGTGCCAGCAGCAAACGGACAGGGGTGGCAGATACGCAGTATTTT.

The V call is TRBV11-1, the J call TRBJ2-7; TRBD2 is a possible D gene (6 bases). The V end lost 3 bases, the J end lost 3 bases, and 15 bases lay between the germline ends. Germline V lookup: CDR1 SGHAT, CDR2 FQDESV (reference sequence). The CDR3 length is 15 residues. The CDR3 DNA reads TGTGCCAGCAGCTTGGAGGGGAGGACGGGCTACGAGCAGTACTTC. It specifies CASSLEGRTGYEQYF.

The chain links TRBV28 to TRBJ2-7, with D possibly matching TRBD1 (6 bases). Trimming cost V 5 bases and J 2 bases, with 16 bases left between them. Per the germline V gene, CDR1 is MDHEN and CDR2 is SYDVKM. The CDR3 runs to 15 residues. The CDR3 protein is CASSNPGAFTYEQYF. Written as DNA, the CDR3 is TGTGCCAGCAGTAACCCAGGGGCCTTTACCTACGAGCAGTACTTC.

This clone was detected only once. This chain connects TRBV28 to TRBJ1-1, with D tentatively TRBD1 (5 bases). Trimming pared 7 bases from V and 3 bases from J, leaving 9 bases between. Germline V gives CDR1 MDHEN, CDR2 SYDVKM. CDR3 length: 12 amino acids. The CDR3 sequence: CASKEGHTEAFF. The CDR3 region has the DNA TGTGCCAGCAAGGAGGGACACACTGAAGCTTTCTTT. Looking up the rest from reference TRBV28 and TRBJ1-1 gives the full variable domain: DVKVTQSSRYLVKRTGEKVFLECVQDMDHENMFWYRQDPGLGLRLIYFSYDVKMKEKGDIPEGYSVSREKKERFSLILESASTNQTSMYLCASKEGHTEAFFGQGTRLTVV.

As DNA, the CDR3 is TGCAGCGTTGAAGGGTGGGGCCCGGAGGGCTACACCTTC. It codes for CSVEGWGPEGYTF. The chain is built from TRBV29-1 and TRBJ1-2; TRBD1 is a possible D gene (5 bases). Germline V gene lookup returns CDR1 SQVTM and CDR2 ANQGSEA. Trimming shortened V by 1 base and J by 8 bases, and 14 bases separated the two germline ends. The CDR3 has 13 amino acids.

The J gene is TRBJ1-1, the V gene TRBV6-5, with 7 bases identical to TRBD1. From germline, CDR1 is MNHEY and CDR2 SVGAGI. There are 13 residues in the CDR3. The ends lost 6 bases at V and 5 bases at J; junction bases unmatched: 6. CDR3 nucleotide sequence: TGTGCCAGCAGACTGCAGGGGGGAACTGAAGCTTTCTTT. Amino acids: CASRLQGGTEAFF.

The chain recombines TRBV23-1 with TRBJ2-1; 9 nucleotides match TRBD1. TRBV23-1 is reported as an ORF; its role is uncertain. The V and J ends lost 6 bases and 4 bases, in that order; junction bases with no gene match: 10. This CDR3 contains 16 residues. CDR3 DNA sequence: TGCGCCAGCAGCCAGACCGGGACAGGGCCATACAATGAGCAGTTCTTC. As protein: CASSQTGTGPYNEQFF.

This chain connects TRBV4-1 to TRBJ2-1; 7 nucleotides match TRBD1. Looked up from germline, CDR1 is MGHRA and CDR2 is YSYEKL. J lost 2 bases, V lost 1 base, and 2 bases had no gene match. The CDR3 has 15 amino acids. The CDR3 nucleotides are TGCGCCAGCAGCCAAGGGACAGGAACCTACAATGAGCAGTTCTTC. Its protein product is CASSQGTGTYNEQFF.

This clone appeared a few times. The chain joins TRBV6-5 to TRBJ2-2; possible D gene TRBD1, 6 bases. Germline loops: CDR1 MNHEY, CDR2 SVGAGI. Trimming took off 10 bases at V and 4 bases at J, with 16 bases between the two ends. This CDR3 has 14 residues. CDR3 nucleotides: TGTGCCACCAAGAGGGGGAGCGGCACCGGGGAGCTGTTTTTT. It codes for CATKRGSGTGELFF.

V is TRBV7-2 and J is TRBJ2-7; 9 bases align to TRBD2. The CDR3 totals 15 residues. The trim removed 4 bases at V and 5 bases at J, leaving 9 bases unmatched. CDR1 SGHTA and CDR2 FQGNSA come from the germline V gene. Here the CDR3 reads CASSSIPRGGNEQYF. In DNA form, the CDR3 reads TGTGCCAGCAGCTCCATCCCGCGGGGGGGCAACGAGCAGTACTTC.

Only one count was recorded for this clone. The rearrangement joins TRBV19 to TRBJ1-6; TRBD1 matches 8 bases. V trimming: 6 bases; J trimming: 7 bases; junction bases outside the gene matches: 11. CDR1 is LNHDA, CDR2 SQIVND, per germline (reference sequence). The CDR3 has 16 residues. The DNA of the CDR3 is TGTGCCAGTAGGCCCTTGGGACAGGAGGAAAATTCACCCCTCCACTTT. This gives the protein CASRPLGQEENSPLHF.

This CDR3 is CASSRSLSYEQYF. CDR3 nucleotides: TGTGCCAGCAGCCGATCACTCTCCTACGAGCAGTACTTC. The rearrangement links TRBV27 to TRBJ2-7; D is ambiguous. The CDR3 sequence is 13 residues long. Germline CDR1 MNHEY, CDR2 SMNVEV (reference sequence). Trimming shortened V by 6 bases and J by 0 bases, and 9 bases separated the two germline ends.

In its sample, this clone was seen once. The V call is TRBV13, the J call TRBJ2-7; D ambiguous. Trimming pared 3 bases from V and 1 base from J, leaving 7 bases between. The CDR3 consists of 13 residues. Per the germline V gene, CDR1 is PRHDT and CDR2 is FYEKMQ (reference sequence). DNA for the CDR3: TGTGCCAGCAGCTTGTGGGCATCCTACGAGCAGTACTTC. Protein: CASSLWASYEQYF.

The chain employs TRBV5-1 and TRBJ2-7, with 8 bases fitting TRBD2. Germline CDR1 SGHRS, CDR2 YFSETQ. The CDR3 contains 15 residues. The V and J ends lost 4 bases and 0 bases, in that order; junction bases with no gene match: 6. The CDR3 spells CASSNRGGDSYEQYF. The DNA of the CDR3 is TGCGCCAGCAGCAATCGGGGGGGCGACTCCTACGAGCAGTACTTC.

The chain couples TRBV30 to TRBJ1-1; D is unclear. Germline CDR1 reads GTSNPN; CDR2 reads SVGIG (reference sequence). The CDR3 length is 15 residues. The V and J ends lost 0 bases and 1 base respectively, with 12 bases between them. The CDR3 DNA reads as TGTGCCTGGAGTGTACGGGGTACTGGGAACACTGAAGCTTTCTTT. Translating gives CAWSVRGTGNTEAFF. Looking up the rest from reference TRBV30 and TRBJ1-1 gives the full variable domain: SQTIHQWPATLVQPVGSPLSLECTVEGTSNPNLYWYRQAAGRGLQLLFYSVGIGQISSEVPQNLSASRPQDRQFILSSKKLLLSDSGFYLCAWSVRGTGNTEAFFGQGTRLTVV.

V gene TRBV28 combines with J gene TRBJ2-3, with D uncertain. In germline, CDR1 is MDHEN, CDR2 SYDVKM. Trimming took off 4 bases at V and 4 bases at J, with 9 bases between the two ends. This CDR3 comprises 13 residues. CDR3 sequence: CASSSSVSDTQYF. CDR3 DNA sequence: TGTGCCAGCAGTTCCTCCGTTTCAGATACGCAGTATTTT.

The gene calls are TRBV28 and TRBJ2-3, with no clear D. The CDR3 runs to 15 residues. Trimming stripped 4 bases from V and 0 bases from J, with 11 bases between. Germline lookup yields CDR1 MDHEN and CDR2 SYDVKM. Here the CDR3 DNA reads TGTGCCAGCAGTTACCAAACACCTAGCACAGATACGCAGTATTTT. It translates to CASSYQTPSTDTQYF.

The J gene is TRBJ1-2, the V gene TRBV28, with D maybe TRBD1 (5 bases). CDR1 and CDR2 (germline): MDHEN, SYDVKM. Trimming pared 6 bases from V and 1 base from J, leaving 9 bases between. This CDR3 is built from 13 residues. As DNA, the CDR3 is TGTGCCAGCAGGGTAGGGGTTAACTATGGCTACACCTTC. It is translated as CASRVGVNYGYTF.

V gene TRBV9 combines with J gene TRBJ1-1, with TRBD1 identical over 8 bases. The CDR3 spans 16 residues. The J segment lost 1 base and the V segment lost 0 bases, leaving 5 bases of the junction unmatched. Germline loops: CDR1 SGDLS, CDR2 YYNGEE. The CDR3: CASSVGGGTGNTEAFF. The CDR3, as DNA: TGTGCCAGCAGCGTAGGAGGAGGGACAGGGAACACTGAAGCTTTCTTT.